The next 18 T cell receptor beta chains were all read from a single sample in a study of blood T cell repertoires in COVID-19. The assay was immunoSEQ multiplex PCR, and TCRdb's table has in-frame clones only and misses some. Among approximately 310,000 clones listed, 80% to 90% were seen once. Input material: peripheral blood. All receptors come from a man in his fifties with active or convalescent COVID-19.

Concerning this clone: The same CDR3 arises from other DNA sequences in this sample as well. This chain uses TRBV5-1 with TRBJ1-2, with TRBD1 matching 7 bases. This CDR3 contains 15 residues. The germline V gene has CDR1 SGHRS and CDR2 YFSETQ. Trimming took 0 bases from V and 6 from J; bases not matched to a gene: 8. DNA of the CDR3: TGCGCCAGCAGCTTGGGAATCGACAGGGTAAATGGCTACACCTTC. Its translation is CASSLGIDRVNGYTF.

This sequence joins TRBV4-1 and TRBJ2-7; 7 bases are shared with TRBD1. The V segment lost 5 bases and the J segment 3 bases; nucleotides outside the gene matches: 7. Per the germline V gene, CDR1 is MGHRA and CDR2 is YSYEKL. The CDR3 loop spans 14 amino acids. CDR3 DNA sequence: TGCGCCAGCAGCAACCCGGGACAGCTCTACGAGCAGTACTTC. Translated: CASSNPGQLYEQYF.

This sequence joins TRBV28 and TRBJ2-3; 8 nucleotides match TRBD2. CDR3 length equals 16 residues. Losses at the gene ends were 7 bases for V and 2 bases for J; bases not matched to a gene: 11. Germline CDR1 is MDHEN and CDR2 is SYDVKM. The DNA for the CDR3 is TGTGCCAGCAATTGGTGGCTAGCGGGCCACACAGATACGCAGTATTTT. Translated, it gives CASNWWLAGHTDTQYF.

The chain combines TRBV7-7 with TRBJ2-1; D unresolved. This CDR3 region has 15 residues. V lost 5 bases to trimming and J lost 0 bases, with 11 bases between them. Germline lookup yields CDR1 SSHAT and CDR2 FNYEAQ (reference sequence). The CDR3 nucleotides are TGTGCCAGCAGCCCACTCGCTCTCTCCTACAATGAGCAGTTCTTC. The encoded protein is CASSPLALSYNEQFF.

The chain recombines TRBV28 with TRBJ1-1; 7 nucleotides line up with TRBD1. With 5 bases clipped from V and 0 bases from J, the junction kept 21 bases outside the gene matches. CDR1 and CDR2 from the germline V gene are MDHEN and SYDVKM. This CDR3 is 20 amino acids long. CDR3 sequence (DNA): TGTGCCAGCAGTCCCAACTTAGGGGTCCTAACGGACAGGCTGAACACTGAAGCTTTCTTT. Encoded protein: CASSPNLGVLTDRLNTEAFF.

This clone appeared a single time. This chain uses TRBV5-1 with TRBJ2-1, with a tentative D call TRBD1 (6 bases). V lost 0 bases and J lost 6, with 10 bases in between. Germline-derived CDR1 and CDR2 are SGHRS and YFSETQ. There are 14 residues in the CDR3. The CDR3 protein is CASSLEQGSNEQFF. The CDR3 DNA sequence: TGCGCCAGCAGCTTGGAACAGGGTTCCAATGAGCAGTTCTTC. The full variable domain, completed using reference TRBV5-1 and TRBJ2-1, is KAGVTQTPRYLIKTRGQQVTLSCSPISGHRSVSWYQQTPGQGLQFLFEYFSETQRNKGNFPGRFSGRQFSNSRSEMNVSTLELGDSALYLCASSLEQGSNEQFFGPGTRLTVL.

The chain couples TRBV7-8 to TRBJ1-1; D is unclear. The germline V gene encodes CDR1 SGHVS and CDR2 FQNEAQ. Trimming shortened V by 5 bases and J by 3 bases, and 10 bases separated the two germline ends. The CDR3 consists of 13 residues. In nucleotides, the CDR3 is TGTGCCAGCAGCGTCCACCGGGACACTGAAGCTTTCTTT. Its translation is CASSVHRDTEAFF.

The chain carries TRBV28 and TRBJ1-2; 12 positions match TRBD1. The CDR3 extends over 17 amino acids. The junction had 7 bases not matched to a gene; V was cut back by 4 bases and J by 1 base. Looked up from germline, CDR1 is MDHEN and CDR2 is SYDVKM. This CDR3 is CASSSPGQGAGNYGYTF. For the CDR3, the DNA is TGTGCCAGCAGTTCCCCGGGACAGGGGGCCGGTAACTATGGCTACACCTTC.

The V and J genes are TRBV12-3 or TRBV12-4 and TRBJ1-5; TRBD1 is a possible D gene (6 bases). V dropped 5 bases and J dropped 4 bases, with 9 bases sitting between them. The CDR3 extends over 13 amino acids. In nucleotides, the CDR3 is TGTGCCAGCAGTCCAGGGGAGAATCAGCCCCAGCATTTT. Translation: CASSPGENQPQHF.

The chain links TRBV5-1 to TRBJ1-3; no firm D call. Trimming removed 0 bases from V and 2 bases from J, with 6 bases in between. Germline V CDR1 and CDR2: SGHRS, YFSETQ. This CDR3 has 14 amino acids. CDR3 sequence: CASSLGAPGNTIYF. The CDR3 bases are TGCGCCAGCAGCTTGGGAGCCCCTGGAAACACCATATATTTT.

This clone was recorded once. The chain joins TRBV4-2 to TRBJ2-5; perhaps TRBD1 as D (6 bases). Germline V CDR1 and CDR2: LGHNA, YNFKEQ. V dropped 4 bases and J dropped 5 bases, with 20 bases sitting between them. The CDR3 covers 16 residues. The CDR3: CASSLAPQGSGETQYF. The CDR3 DNA reads as TGTGCCAGCAGCCTAGCCCCTCAGGGGTCCGGGGAGACCCAGTACTTC.

In its sample, this clone was seen once. This sequence joins TRBV6-6 and TRBJ1-2; 7 bases fit TRBD1. The CDR3 extends over 14 amino acids. After removal of 6 bases from V and 4 bases from J, the junction contained 8 bases not matched to a gene. Looked up from germline, CDR1 is MNHNY and CDR2 is SVGAGI (reference sequence). The CDR3 region is CASRSQGIGYGYTF. The DNA for the CDR3 is TGTGCCAGCAGATCACAGGGGATCGGCTATGGCTACACCTTC.

This clone was observed once. V gene TRBV28 combines with J gene TRBJ1-2; D perhaps matches TRBD1 (6 bases). CDR1 and CDR2 from the germline V gene are MDHEN and SYDVKM. V was cut by 7 bases and J by 5 bases, with 23 bases left in between. This CDR3 contains 16 residues. The CDR3 DNA sequence: TGTGCCAGCACCCCTAACTCAGGGGCGCTCGGTTATGGCTACACCTTC. It is translated as CASTPNSGALGYGYTF.

The chain employs TRBV2 and TRBJ1-4, with TRBD1 matching over 10 bases. Unmatched junction bases numbered 20, after V lost 8 bases and J lost 8 bases. Per germline, CDR1 SNHLY and CDR2 FYNNEI. This CDR3 is 18 amino acids long. In DNA, the CDR3 is TGTGCCAGCGCCCTAGACAGGGGGCGATTTGGTTCGTCCGAAAAACTGTTTTTT. Amino acid sequence: CASALDRGRFGSSEKLFF.

This clone has just one count. V gene TRBV11-2 combines with J gene TRBJ2-2; D not certain. The CDR3 runs to 16 residues. The germline V gene encodes CDR1 SGHAT and CDR2 FQNNGV. With 1 base removed from V and 0 bases from J, the gap between germline ends came to 9 bases. CDR3 region: CASSLGGAANTGELFF. Here the CDR3 DNA reads TGTGCCAGCAGCTTAGGCGGCGCCGCGAACACCGGGGAGCTGTTTTTT.

J is TRBJ1-1 and V is TRBV6-5; 7 bases match TRBD1. Germline V CDR1 and CDR2: MNHEY, SVGAGI. The CDR3 extends over 15 amino acids. Germline trimming cut 6 bases from V and 4 bases from J; bases unmatched to any gene: 11. The CDR3 coding sequence is TGTGCCAGCAGCGGAACAGGGGACGGGGCCACTGAAGCTTTCTTT. Amino acids: CASSGTGDGATEAFF.

This rearrangement joins TRBV2 to TRBJ1-1; 7 bases are shared with TRBD1. The V segment lost 5 bases and the J segment 8 bases; nucleotides outside the gene matches: 5. Per germline, CDR1 SNHLY and CDR2 FYNNEI. CDR3 length: 12 residues. The CDR3 DNA is TGTGCCAGCAGTTTCCAGACAGGGGAAGCTTTCTTT. This sequence encodes CASSFQTGEAFF.

This clone was picked up one time. This chain connects TRBV4-2 to TRBJ1-5, with TRBD1 identical over 7 bases. The CDR3 spans 15 residues. Germline V lookup: CDR1 LGHNA, CDR2 YNFKEQ. J was trimmed by 4 bases and V by 4 bases; bases with no gene match: 7. The chain's CDR3 is CASSPGDSRNQPQHF. CDR3 DNA: TGTGCCAGCAGCCCGGGGGACAGCCGGAATCAGCCCCAGCATTTT.